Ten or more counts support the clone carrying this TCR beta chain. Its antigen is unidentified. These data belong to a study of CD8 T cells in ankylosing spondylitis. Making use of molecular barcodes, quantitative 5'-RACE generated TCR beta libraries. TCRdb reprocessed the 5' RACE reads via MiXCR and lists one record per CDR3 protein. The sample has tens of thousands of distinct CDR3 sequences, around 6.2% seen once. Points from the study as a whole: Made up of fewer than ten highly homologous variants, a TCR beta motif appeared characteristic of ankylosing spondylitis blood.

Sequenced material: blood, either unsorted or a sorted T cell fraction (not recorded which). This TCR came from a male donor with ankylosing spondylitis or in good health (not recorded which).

The CDR3 region has the DNA TGTGCCTGGAGTGTCCATCCGGGGGGGACAGGATCGTATGAGCAGTTCTTC. Its translation is CAWSVHPGGTGSYEQFF. This chain joins TRBV30 and TRBJ2-1, with D possibly being TRBD1 or TRBD2 (8 bases each). CDR1 is GTSNPN, CDR2 SVGIG, per germline (reference sequence). Trimming took 0 bases from V and 8 from J, leaving 23 bases between them. The CDR3 consists of 17 residues. Supplemented by reference TRBV30 and TRBJ2-1, the full variable domain reads SQTIHQWPATLVQPVGSPLSLECTVEGTSNPNLYWYRQAAGRGLQLLFYSVGIGQISSEVPQNLSASRPQDRQFILSSKKLLLSDSGFYLCAWSVHPGGTGSYEQFFGPGTRLTVL.